Sequencing of this T cell receptor (beta chain) was carried out in a study of T cells in Graves' hyperthyroidism and ophthalmopathy. Study-level points and caveats: Blood held most thyroid clonotypes expanded above 0.001 frequency.

The CDR3 consists of 16 residues. V was pared by 3 bases and J by 2 bases, with 17 bases between. The germline V gene has CDR1 LNHNV and CDR2 YYDKDF (reference sequence). Template material for amplifying TCR beta CDR3 regions consisted of RNA transcripts. Carried out on the TCR CDR3, a first-round RT-PCR used the HTBI primer set. TCRdb processed the multiplex PCR reads anew with MiXCR; each CDR3 protein has one entry. The sample lists about 600,000 distinct CDR3 sequences; about 16% were seen once. This clonotype has a count of ten or more. Its antigen is still unknown. The clonotype originates from a middle-aged woman with Graves' ophthalmopathy. Sequenced material: blood. The chain employs TRBV15 and TRBJ2-7; D remains unclear. The CDR3 is CATSRGRTVGAYEQYF. The CDR3, as DNA: TGTGCCACCAGCAGGGGAAGGACCGTGGGTGCCTACGAGCAGTACTTC. The whole variable domain, filled in from reference TRBV15 and TRBJ2-7, reads DAMVIQNPRYQVTQFGKPVTLSCSQTLNHNVMYWYQQKSSQAPKLLFHYYDKDFNNEADTPDNFQSRRPNTSFCFLDIRSPGLGDTAMYLCATSRGRTVGAYEQYFGPGTRLTVT.